The 32 T cell receptor beta chains given below trace back to one sample, sequenced in a study of blood T cell repertoires in COVID-19. Generated by immunoSEQ multiplex PCR, the TCRdb table keeps only in-frame clones and is missing some. The sample carries fewer than 350,000 clones, 88% recorded once. Specimen: PBMCs or T cells enriched from blood (not recorded which). These receptor sequences come from a woman aged 30 to 39 who had recovered from COVID-19.

The table lists this clone with a count of one. One end of the junction does not line up with germline, which may come from a read error. The rearrangement links TRBV7-2 to TRBJ1-2, with D uncertain. This CDR3 spans 12 amino acids. Germline lookup yields CDR1 SGHTA and CDR2 FQGNSA. DNA for the CDR3: TGTGCCAGCAGCAGAGCTATCGAGGTAGCGTCCTTC. It yields the protein CASSRAIEVASF.

The chain recombines TRBV30 with TRBJ1-1; D not resolved. Between the trimmed V and J ends, which lost 1 base and 4 bases, there was a span of 13 bases. Germline CDR1 reads GTSNPN; CDR2 reads SVGIG (reference sequence). The CDR3 totals 14 residues. CDR3 residues: CAWSGYVGSTEAFF. The CDR3 DNA reads as TGTGCCTGGAGTGGGTATGTGGGGAGCACTGAAGCTTTCTTT. Filled out from reference TRBV30 and TRBJ1-1, the complete variable domain reads SQTIHQWPATLVQPVGSPLSLECTVEGTSNPNLYWYRQAAGRGLQLLFYSVGIGQISSEVPQNLSASRPQDRQFILSSKKLLLSDSGFYLCAWSGYVGSTEAFFGQGTRLTVV.

The V and J genes are TRBV6-2 or TRBV6-3 and TRBJ2-3; a weak D match, TRBD2 (6 bases). Deletions cut 5 bases from V and 5 bases from J, with 8 bases between. Germline CDR1 reads MNHEY; CDR2 reads SVGEGT. The CDR3 is 12 residues long. CDR3 sequence reads: CASSAGGDTQYF. DNA of the CDR3: TGTGCCAGCAGTGCCGGGGGAGATACGCAGTATTTT.

This chain joins TRBV9 and TRBJ2-7; 7 bases align to TRBD1. CDR3 length equals 19 residues. Germline CDR1 reads SGDLS; CDR2 reads YYNGEE. With 7 bases clipped from V and 2 bases from J, the junction kept 24 bases outside the gene matches. The CDR3 DNA reads TGTGCCAGCCCCAGAAAACCAATCTCCACCCGGGACAGAGCCTACGAGCAGTACTTC. Protein: CASPRKPISTRDRAYEQYF.

The chain carries TRBV6-5 and TRBJ1-3, with TRBD1 matching 11 bases. With V trimmed by 4 bases and J by 0 bases, 2 bases remained unmatched. The CDR3 has 16 residues. CDR1 and CDR2 from the germline V gene are MNHEY and SVGAGI. CDR3 sequence reads: CASSWTGGSSGNTIYF. The CDR3 DNA reads TGTGCCAGCAGTTGGACAGGGGGCAGCTCTGGAAACACCATATATTTT.

V and J are TRBV6-4 and TRBJ1-5; D is unresolved. The V gene lost 4 bases and the J gene lost 0 bases, with 16 bases spanning the gap. CDR3 length: 17 residues. Looked up from germline, CDR1 is MRHNA and CDR2 is SNTAGT. The CDR3 loop is CASSVHGNNYSNQPQHF. CDR3 sequence (DNA): TGTGCCAGCAGTGTGCACGGGAACAACTATAGCAATCAGCCCCAGCATTTT.

The rearrangement links TRBV7-9 to TRBJ1-2, with 7 bases that match TRBD1. J gave up 4 bases and V 5 bases, and 7 bases lay outside the gene matches. Germline lookup yields CDR1 SEHNR and CDR2 FQNEAQ (reference sequence). The CDR3 has 14 residues. The DNA of the CDR3 is TGTGCCAGCAGCCCTCGGACAGGTCCCTATGGCTACACCTTC. It codes for CASSPRTGPYGYTF.

The rearrangement links TRBV5-8 to TRBJ2-5; 7 bases align to TRBD1. The CDR3 spans 14 residues. Germline CDR1 SGHTS, CDR2 YDEGEE. V was pared by 4 bases and J by 5 bases, with 8 bases of the junction left unmatched. The CDR3 region is CASSLNRGFETQYF. The CDR3 coding sequence is TGTGCCAGCAGCCTCAACAGGGGTTTTGAGACCCAGTACTTC.

The rearrangement uses TRBV12-3 or TRBV12-4 and TRBJ1-2, with D maybe TRBD1 (6 bases). The CDR3 has 13 amino acids. V was trimmed by 3 bases and J by 7 bases, leaving 12 bases between them. The CDR3 nucleotides are TGTGCCAGCAGTTTTTCAGAGGGGGTTGGCTACACCTTC. It codes for CASSFSEGVGYTF.

This clone was found once. The CDR3 nucleotides are TGTGCCAGCAGCCCCTGGGGACAGGGGGGAGACGAGCAGTACTTC. It encodes CASSPWGQGGDEQYF. The chain combines TRBV9 with TRBJ2-7; 11 bases match TRBD1. Germline CDR1 is SGDLS and CDR2 is YYNGEE. The CDR3 is made up of 15 amino acids. V lost 4 bases to trimming and J lost 5 bases; unmatched junction nucleotides: 8. Based on the CDR3 plus reference TRBV9 and TRBJ2-7, the full variable domain is DSGVTQTPKHLITATGQRVTLRCSPRSGDLSVYWYQQSLDQGLQFLIQYYNGEERAKGNILERFSAQQFPDLHSELNLSSLELGDSALYFCASSPWGQGGDEQYFGPGTRLTVT.

The chain joins TRBV6-4 to TRBJ2-6, with 11 nucleotides matching TRBD1. From germline, CDR1 is MRHNA and CDR2 SNTAGT. The trim removed 4 bases at V and 2 bases at J, leaving 1 base unmatched. The CDR3 runs to 16 residues. The DNA of the CDR3 is TGTGCCAGCAGTGGGACAGGGGGCGCTGGGGCCAACGTCCTGACTTTC. Amino acid sequence: CASSGTGGAGANVLTF.

Only a few counts were recorded for this clone. The chain carries TRBV27 and TRBJ1-1, with 7 bases identical to TRBD1. Germline V CDR1 and CDR2: MNHEY, SMNVEV (reference sequence). J was trimmed by 3 bases and V by 6 bases; bases with no gene match: 4. The CDR3 is made up of 13 amino acids. The CDR3 here is CASRKGAYTEAFF. The CDR3, as DNA: TGTGCCAGCAGGAAGGGGGCATACACTGAAGCTTTCTTT.

The chain has TRBV12-3 or TRBV12-4 and TRBJ2-5, with a tentative D call TRBD2 (6 bases). The CDR3 runs to 13 residues. Trimming took off 4 bases at V and 4 bases at J, with 10 bases between the two ends. The CDR3 is CASSSTSRETQYF. The CDR3, as DNA: TGTGCCAGCAGTTCCACTAGCAGAGAGACCCAGTACTTC.

This clone was found a few times. The chain uses TRBV4-2 and TRBJ2-5; 10 bases fit TRBD2. Per the germline V gene, CDR1 is LGHNA and CDR2 is YNFKEQ. V was pared by 1 base and J by 9 bases, with 5 bases of the junction left unmatched. The CDR3 runs 14 residues. CDR3 nucleotide sequence: TGTGCCAGCAGCCAAGGGCTAGCGGGAGTCTCCCAGTACTTC. It codes for CASSQGLAGVSQYF.

This chain uses TRBV27 with TRBJ2-7; 9 bases align to TRBD2. The CDR3 length is 16 residues. Trimming cost V 5 bases and J 8 bases; bases outside gene matches: 16. Germline lookup yields CDR1 MNHEY and CDR2 SMNVEV (reference sequence). The CDR3 nucleotides read TGTGCCAGCAGTCCAGCCTCGACTAGCGGCTTTACCCAGCAGTACTTC. Protein: CASSPASTSGFTQQYF.

This chain uses TRBV28 with TRBJ2-2; 7 bases match TRBD2. Trimming cost V 2 bases and J 3 bases; bases outside gene matches: 3. CDR3 length equals 15 residues. Germline CDR1 and CDR2: MDHEN and SYDVKM. In DNA form, the CDR3 reads TGTGCCAGCAGTTTAGCGGGAGCAGACACCGGGGAGCTGTTTTTT. It specifies CASSLAGADTGELFF. The full variable domain, completed using reference TRBV28 and TRBJ2-2, is DVKVTQSSRYLVKRTGEKVFLECVQDMDHENMFWYRQDPGLGLRLIYFSYDVKMKEKGDIPEGYSVSREKKERFSLILESASTNQTSMYLCASSLAGADTGELFFGEGSRLTVL.

This clone has more than one count but fewer than ten. The chain couples TRBV6-1 to TRBJ1-3; D is ambiguous. V was shortened by 1 base and J by 0 bases, with 10 bases between the two germline ends. Looked up from germline, CDR1 is MNHNS and CDR2 is SASEGT. This CDR3 comprises 16 residues. The CDR3: CASSEEQPSSGNTIYF. Written as DNA, the CDR3 is TGTGCCAGCAGTGAAGAACAGCCTTCCTCTGGAAACACCATATATTTT.

Notes on this clone: The sample holds other DNA sequences that translate to the same CDR3. The chain combines TRBV6-2 or TRBV6-3 with TRBJ1-2; D is unresolved. CDR3 length equals 14 residues. Trimming cost V 0 bases and J 3 bases, with 8 bases left between them. In germline, CDR1 is MNHEY, CDR2 SVGEGT. This CDR3 is CASSYSTGYYGYTF. CDR3 coding DNA: TGTGCCAGCAGTTACTCGACGGGTTACTATGGCTACACCTTC.

This chain links TRBV20-1 with TRBJ1-1, with 7 nucleotides matching TRBD1. V lost 3 bases to trimming and J lost 6 bases; unmatched junction nucleotides: 1. This CDR3 has 11 amino acids. Germline V gene sequence: CDR1 DFQATT, CDR2 SNEGSKA (reference sequence). In DNA form, the CDR3 reads TGCAGTGCTAGGGGGACAGCTGAAGCTTTCTTT. The encoded protein is CSARGTAEAFF.

The chain uses TRBV6-5 and TRBJ2-7; TRBD2 agrees at 9 bases. CDR1 is MNHEY, CDR2 SVGAGI, per germline. V shed 3 bases, J shed 6 bases, and the junction held 9 bases outside the gene matches. The CDR3 sequence is 15 residues long. This CDR3 reads CASSYRLAGYREQYF. The CDR3 DNA reads TGTGCCAGCAGTTATAGGCTAGCGGGATATCGCGAGCAGTACTTC.

CDR3 sequence: CASITRRQGAYNEQFF. The CDR3 bases are TGTGCCAGCATCACAAGGCGTCAGGGGGCCTACAATGAGCAGTTCTTC. The genes are TRBV28 and TRBJ2-1, with TRBD1 matching over 7 bases. The V gene's germline CDR1 is MDHEN and CDR2 SYDVKM. Trimming removed 7 bases from V and 2 bases from J; junction bases left unmatched: 11. The length of the CDR3 is 16 residues.

The chain links TRBV27 to TRBJ2-7; D is unresolved. V was cut by 7 bases and J by 3 bases, with 19 bases left in between. This CDR3 has 15 amino acids. Germline V gene data show CDR1 as MNHEY and CDR2 as SMNVEV (reference sequence). The CDR3 sequence: CASMSNRNKLYEQYF. CDR3 DNA: TGTGCCAGCATGTCGAACAGAAATAAGCTCTACGAGCAGTACTTC.

V and J are TRBV5-1 and TRBJ1-2; no firm D call. CDR3 size: 14 residues. Deletions cut 2 bases from V and 5 bases from J, with 13 bases between. Germline CDR1 and CDR2: SGHRS and YFSETQ. CDR3 protein: CASSFSPGRYGYTF. The CDR3 nucleotides read TGCGCCAGCAGCTTTTCGCCAGGCCGGTATGGCTACACCTTC.

The rearrangement links TRBV4-3 to TRBJ2-7, with 9 bases aligning to TRBD1. The germline V gene has CDR1 LGHNA and CDR2 YSLEER. This CDR3 contains 15 residues. J gave up 5 bases and V 4 bases, and 9 bases lay outside the gene matches. The CDR3: CASSLSGDRAHEQYF. In DNA, the CDR3 is TGCGCCAGCAGCCTCTCGGGGGACAGGGCCCACGAGCAGTACTTC.

The chain joins TRBV7-9 to TRBJ1-5, with 8 bases lining up with TRBD1. The V and J ends lost 1 base and 1 base, in that order; junction bases with no gene match: 0. Germline loops: CDR1 SEHNR, CDR2 FQNEAQ (reference sequence). This CDR3 contains 15 residues. CDR3 sequence (DNA): TGTGCCAGCAGCTTAGGGACAGGGAGCAATCAGCCCCAGCATTTT. Encoded protein: CASSLGTGSNQPQHF.

The rearrangement uses TRBV27 and TRBJ1-1, with 7 bases matching TRBD1. V was pared by 8 bases and J by 2 bases, with 2 bases of the junction left unmatched. Germline-derived CDR1 and CDR2 are MNHEY and SMNVEV (reference sequence). The CDR3 extends over 12 amino acids. CDR3 residues: CASGQVNTEAFF. CDR3 in DNA: TGTGCCAGCGGACAGGTTAACACTGAAGCTTTCTTT.

The rearrangement joins TRBV27 to TRBJ2-1, with TRBD1 identical over 8 bases. Germline-derived CDR1 and CDR2 are MNHEY and SMNVEV (reference sequence). Germline trimming cut 5 bases from V and 6 bases from J; bases unmatched to any gene: 12. The CDR3 is made up of 16 amino acids. CDR3 sequence reads: CASSPQTGGIINEQFF. The CDR3 nucleotides read TGTGCCAGCAGTCCCCAAACAGGGGGGATTATCAATGAGCAGTTCTTC.

The gene calls are TRBV11-2 and TRBJ2-1; the match to TRBD2 covers 9 bases. The CDR3 spans 15 residues. Germline CDR1 is SGHAT and CDR2 is FQNNGV. The V and J ends lost 3 bases and 6 bases, in that order; junction bases with no gene match: 6. CDR3 coding DNA: TGTGCCAGCAGCTTTGGGCTAGCGGGACTCAATGAGCAGTTCTTC. Protein product: CASSFGLAGLNEQFF. The complete variable domain, with remaining parts taken from reference TRBV11-2 and TRBJ2-1, reads EAGVAQSPRYKIIEKRQSVAFWCNPISGHATLYWYQQILGQGPKLLIQFQNNGVVDDSQLPKDRFSAERLKGVDSTLKIQPAKLEDSAVYLCASSFGLAGLNEQFFGPGTRLTVL.

V usage is TRBV2 and J usage is TRBJ1-5; 9 bases are shared with TRBD1. CDR3 length: 16 residues. V trimming: 8 bases; J trimming: 5 bases; junction bases outside the gene matches: 13. The V gene's germline CDR1 is SNHLY and CDR2 FYNNEI. The CDR3 coding sequence is TGTGCCAGCCGAAATGAGGGGGACAGGGAGTATCAGCCCCAGCATTTT. Translation: CASRNEGDREYQPQHF.

The genes are TRBV9 and TRBJ2-2, with D perhaps matching TRBD1 (6 bases). Trimming removed 8 bases from V and 1 base from J, with 9 bases in between. The CDR3 length is 13 residues. Germline CDR1 and CDR2: SGDLS and YYNGEE. The CDR3 DNA reads TGTGCCAGTGGACAGTTGAACACCGGGGAGCTGTTTTTT. Protein sequence: CASGQLNTGELFF.

V usage is TRBV4-1 and J usage is TRBJ2-1; TRBD2 agrees at 11 bases. Unmatched junction bases numbered 5, after V lost 0 bases and J lost 7 bases. Germline values: CDR1 MGHRA, CDR2 YSYEKL. The CDR3 runs 16 residues. CDR3 residues: CASSQDSSGRGNEQFF. The CDR3 nucleotides read TGCGCCAGCAGCCAAGATAGTAGCGGGAGGGGGAATGAGCAGTTCTTC.

The chain couples TRBV11-3 to TRBJ1-1; no clear D. CDR3 length: 13 amino acids. V lost 0 bases to trimming and J lost 8 bases, with 10 bases between them. Germline V lookup: CDR1 SGHNT, CDR2 YENEEA. The CDR3 sequence: CASSLEVRQEAFF. The CDR3 DNA sequence: TGTGCCAGCAGCTTAGAAGTCAGGCAGGAAGCTTTCTTT.